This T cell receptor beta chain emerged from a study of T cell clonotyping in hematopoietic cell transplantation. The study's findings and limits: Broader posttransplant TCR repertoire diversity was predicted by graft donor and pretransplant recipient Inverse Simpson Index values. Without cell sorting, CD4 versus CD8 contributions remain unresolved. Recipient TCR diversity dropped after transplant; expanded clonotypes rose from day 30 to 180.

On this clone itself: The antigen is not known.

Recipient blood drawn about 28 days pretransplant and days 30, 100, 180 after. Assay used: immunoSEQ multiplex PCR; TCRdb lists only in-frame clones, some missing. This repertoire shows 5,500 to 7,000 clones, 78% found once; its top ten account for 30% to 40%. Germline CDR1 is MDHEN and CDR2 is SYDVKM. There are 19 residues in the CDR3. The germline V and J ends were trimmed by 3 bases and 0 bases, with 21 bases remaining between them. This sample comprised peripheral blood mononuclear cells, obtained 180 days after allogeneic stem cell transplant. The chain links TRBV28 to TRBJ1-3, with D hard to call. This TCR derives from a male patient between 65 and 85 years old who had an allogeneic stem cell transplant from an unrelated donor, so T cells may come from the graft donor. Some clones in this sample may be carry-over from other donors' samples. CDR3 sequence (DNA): TGTGCCAGCAGTTTCTTTGACGTAGGAAGAAGAGCCTCTGGAAACACCATATATTTT. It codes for CASSFFDVGRRASGNTIYF.